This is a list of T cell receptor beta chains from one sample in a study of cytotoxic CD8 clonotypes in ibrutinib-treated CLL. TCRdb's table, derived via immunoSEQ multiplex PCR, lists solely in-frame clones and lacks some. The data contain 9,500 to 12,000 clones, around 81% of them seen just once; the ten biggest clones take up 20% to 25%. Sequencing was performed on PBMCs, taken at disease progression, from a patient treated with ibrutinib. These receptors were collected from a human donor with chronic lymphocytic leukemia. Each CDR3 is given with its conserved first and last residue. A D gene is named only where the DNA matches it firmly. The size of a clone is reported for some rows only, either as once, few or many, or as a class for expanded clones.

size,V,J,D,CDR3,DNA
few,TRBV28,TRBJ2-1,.,CASSTGRADKYNEQFF,TGTGCCAGCAGTACCGGACGAGCGGACAAATACAATGAGCAGTTCTTC
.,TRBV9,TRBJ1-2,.,CASSGLNGYTF,TGTGCCAGCAGCGGTCTAAATGGCTACACCTTC
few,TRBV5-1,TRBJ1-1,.,CASSARQYTEAFF,TGCGCCAGCAGCGCAAGACAGTACACTGAAGCTTTCTTT
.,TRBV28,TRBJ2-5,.,CASSSQNSETQYF,TGTGCCAGCAGCTCCCAGAATAGCGAGACCCAGTACTTC
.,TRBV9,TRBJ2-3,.,CASSADHYSDTQYF,TGTGCCAGCAGCGCCGACCATTACTCAGATACGCAGTATTTT
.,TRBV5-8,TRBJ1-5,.,CASSLDRDNQPQHF,TGTGCCAGCAGCTTGGACAGGGACAATCAGCCCCAGCATTTT
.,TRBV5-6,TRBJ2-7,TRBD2,CASSKPSGSLGSYEQYF,TGTGCCAGCAGCAAGCCTAGCGGGAGTTTAGGCTCCTACGAGCAGTACTTC
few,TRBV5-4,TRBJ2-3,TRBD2,CASSAGLAGGADTQYF,TGTGCCAGCAGCGCGGGACTAGCGGGAGGAGCAGATACGCAGTATTTT
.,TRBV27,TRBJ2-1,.,CASSLMAALSYNEQFF,TGTGCCAGCAGTTTAATGGCGGCCCTCTCCTACAATGAGCAGTTCTTC
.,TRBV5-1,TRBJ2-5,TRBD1,CASSFTGGEETQYF,TGCGCCAGCAGCTTTACAGGGGGCGAAGAGACCCAGTACTTC
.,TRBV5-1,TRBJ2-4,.,CASRMTVSKGGDIQYF,TGCGCCAGCAGGATGACAGTTTCAAAGGGAGGAGACATTCAGTACTTC
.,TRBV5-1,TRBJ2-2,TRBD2,CASSWGRGGTGELFF,TGCGCCAGCAGCTGGGGCCGGGGAGGGACCGGGGAGCTGTTTTTT
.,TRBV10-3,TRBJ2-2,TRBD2,CAISESGLAGTGELFF,TGTGCCATCAGTGAGTCGGGACTAGCCGGCACCGGGGAGCTGTTTTTT
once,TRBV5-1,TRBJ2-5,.,CASSKDIEETQYF,TGCGCCAGCAGCAAGGACATCGAAGAGACCCAGTACTTC
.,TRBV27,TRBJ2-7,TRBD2,CASSLGTSGTYEQYF,TGTGCCAGCAGTTTAGGGACTAGCGGTACCTACGAGCAGTACTTC
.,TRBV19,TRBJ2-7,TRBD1,CASSLETGVPYEQYF,TGTGCCAGTAGCCTTGAGACAGGGGTCCCCTACGAGCAGTACTTC
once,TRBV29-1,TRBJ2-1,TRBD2,CSVDLAGVYEQFF,TGCAGCGTTGACTTAGCGGGAGTCTATGAGCAGTTCTTC
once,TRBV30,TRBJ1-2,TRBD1,CAWRRDRPYGYTF,TGTGCCTGGCGCCGGGACAGGCCCTATGGCTACACCTTC
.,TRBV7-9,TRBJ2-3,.,CASSSDPAQYF,TGTGCCAGCAGCTCAGACCCCGCGCAGTATTTT
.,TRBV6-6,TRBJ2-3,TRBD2,CASWAGGGTQYF,TGTGCCTCTTGGGCGGGAGGGGGCACGCAGTATTTT
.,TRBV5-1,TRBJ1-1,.,CASSPGGATEAFF,TGCGCCAGCAGCCCCGGCGGGGCGACTGAAGCTTTCTTT
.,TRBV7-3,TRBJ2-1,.,CASSRGPSGNEQFF,TGTGCCAGCAGCCGGGGGCCTAGCGGCAATGAGCAGTTCTTC
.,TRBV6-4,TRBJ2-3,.,CASSGGTSTDTQYF,TGTGCCAGCAGTGGCGGGACTTCCACAGATACGCAGTATTTT
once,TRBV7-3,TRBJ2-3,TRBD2,CASSLTVSGSGTDTQYF,TGTGCCAGCAGCTTAACAGTTAGCGGGAGTGGCACAGATACGCAGTATTTT
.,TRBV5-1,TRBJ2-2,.,CASSLPENTGELFF,TGCGCCAGCAGCTTGCCAGAGAACACCGGGGAGCTGTTTTTT
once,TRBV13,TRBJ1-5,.,CASSLGVGEGQPQHF,TGTGCCAGCAGCTTGGGTGTCGGGGAAGGTCAGCCCCAGCATTTT
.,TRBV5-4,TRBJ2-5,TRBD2,CASSSRTSGRAVETQYF,TGTGCCAGCAGCTCTCGGACTAGCGGGAGGGCCGTTGAGACCCAGTACTTC